What follows are 25 T cell receptor beta chains derived from one specimen sequenced in a study of T-cell memory formation after mild COVID-19. TCRdb called the 5' RACE reads again in MiXCR, with one record for every CDR3 protein. This repertoire shows more than 400,000 distinct CDR3 sequences, about 20% found once; its top ten account for around an eighth. What was sequenced was PBMCs or a T cell subset sorted from them (not recorded which). These receptors came from an adult woman who had mild COVID-19 (a few samples of this study predate the infection). Cell type and time point are not known.

This clonotype was seen a handful of times. The chain joins TRBV7-9 to TRBJ2-1, with TRBD2 identical over 9 bases. The CDR3 runs 20 residues. V dropped 5 bases and J dropped 0; count of bases not matched to a gene: 17. The germline V gene has CDR1 SEHNR and CDR2 FQNEAQ (reference sequence). The CDR3, as DNA: TGTGCCAGCAGCCCTCTCCGTCAGGGCGGGGGGGCCGGCTCCTACAATGAGCAGTTCTTC. It encodes CASSPLRQGGGAGSYNEQFF.

CDR3 amino acids: CASSATDRGRNTEAFF. The CDR3, as DNA: TGCGCCAGCAGCGCCACCGACAGGGGCAGGAACACTGAAGCTTTCTTT. This rearrangement joins TRBV5-1 to TRBJ1-1; 8 bases agree with TRBD1. The germline CDR1 and CDR2 sequences are SGHRS and YFSETQ. The CDR3 is made up of 16 amino acids. After removal of 4 bases from V and 1 base from J, the junction contained 9 bases not matched to a gene.

The V gene is TRBV12-3 or TRBV12-4, the J gene TRBJ1-2, with TRBD1 identical over 8 bases. With 3 bases clipped from V and 4 bases from J, the junction kept 4 bases outside the gene matches. The CDR3 has 14 residues. The chain's CDR3 is CASSLAGTGYGYTF. The CDR3 coding sequence is TGTGCCAGCAGTTTGGCCGGGACAGGCTATGGCTACACCTTC.

The table lists this clonotype with a few counts. The rearrangement links TRBV20-1 to TRBJ2-2; TRBD1 matches at 9 bases. The CDR3 runs 16 residues. V was clipped by 1 base and J by 2 bases; unmatched bases: 5. CDR1 is DFQATT, CDR2 SNEGSKA, per germline (reference sequence). The CDR3 DNA sequence: TGCAGTGCTAGAGGCGGGACAGGGCAAAACACCGGGGAGCTGTTTTTT. It is translated as CSARGGTGQNTGELFF.

V gene TRBV5-1 combines with J gene TRBJ2-1; 7 positions match TRBD1. This CDR3 comprises 15 residues. CDR1 is SGHRS and CDR2 is YFSETQ in the germline V gene. The V and J ends lost 0 bases and 6 bases, in that order; junction bases with no gene match: 6. The CDR3 nucleotides are TGCGCCAGCAGCTTGGAGGGGGCAGACCCCAATGAGCAGTTCTTC. This sequence encodes CASSLEGADPNEQFF.

This chain connects TRBV12-3 or TRBV12-4 to TRBJ2-7; D is unclear. Trimming left V 5 bases short and J 1 base short, with 12 bases between. This CDR3 contains 14 residues. The CDR3 here is CASSQYVGSYEQYF. CDR3 DNA: TGTGCCAGCAGTCAGTATGTAGGTTCCTACGAGCAGTACTTC.

Here the CDR3 reads CSANRQALNYGYTF. The DNA of the CDR3 is TGCAGTGCTAACCGACAGGCCTTAAACTATGGCTACACCTTC. The V and J genes are TRBV20-1 and TRBJ1-2; possibly TRBD1 for D (6 bases). This CDR3 is 14 amino acids long. The germline gives CDR1 DFQATT, CDR2 SNEGSKA (reference sequence). V lost 4 bases and J lost 2, with 14 bases in between.

This clonotype was observed a few times. This chain uses TRBV12-3 or TRBV12-4 with TRBJ1-1, with D hard to call. The CDR3 runs 14 residues. Trimming pared 6 bases from V and 1 base from J, leaving 12 bases between. This chain's CDR3 is CASRLKVKNTEAFF. The DNA for the CDR3 is TGTGCCAGCAGGTTGAAAGTTAAGAACACTGAAGCTTTCTTT.

In this sample, this clonotype turned up a few times. J is TRBJ2-7 and V is TRBV12-3 or TRBV12-4, with unresolved D. Trimming removed 3 bases at V and 4 bases at J, with 16 bases between. The CDR3 is made up of 15 amino acids. CDR3 in DNA: TGTGCCAGCAGTTTTAGGCAGGCAAAGGGTTACGAGCAGTACTTC. Its translation is CASSFRQAKGYEQYF.

This clonotype has a count of ten or more. V and J are TRBV12-3 or TRBV12-4 and TRBJ2-1, with TRBD2 matching 7 bases. V lost 7 bases to trimming and J lost 5 bases; unmatched junction nucleotides: 11. The CDR3 spans 15 residues. Here the CDR3 reads CASTPLLAVDNEQFF. DNA of the CDR3: TGTGCCAGCACCCCGTTGCTAGCGGTCGACAATGAGCAGTTCTTC.

The chain combines TRBV12-3 or TRBV12-4 with TRBJ1-5; TRBD1 might be the D (6 bases). V was clipped by 6 bases and J by 7 bases, with 13 bases between them. There are 13 residues in the CDR3. The CDR3 region is CASRGGVGQPQHF. CDR3 DNA: TGTGCCAGCAGGGGGGGCGTGGGGCAGCCCCAGCATTTT.

In this sample, this clonotype turned up a few times. V usage is TRBV5-6 and J usage is TRBJ2-1; D might be TRBD2 (6 bases). The CDR3 is 15 amino acids. Germline loops: CDR1 SGHDT, CDR2 YYEEEE. Deletions cut 4 bases from V and 1 base from J, with 12 bases between. CDR3 region: CASSGGLGSYNEQFF. Here the CDR3 DNA reads TGTGCCAGCAGCGGGGGACTTGGATCCTACAATGAGCAGTTCTTC.

V gene TRBV7-6 combines with J gene TRBJ2-7; D may be TRBD2 (5 bases). The V gene lost 1 base and the J gene lost 3 bases, with 13 bases spanning the gap. The length of the CDR3 is 15 residues. Germline values: CDR1 SGHVS, CDR2 FNYEAQ. The CDR3 bases are TGTGCCAGCAGCTTAGGGTCAGCGGCTTTCTACGAGCAGTACTTC. Protein sequence: CASSLGSAAFYEQYF. The whole variable domain, remainder taken from reference TRBV7-6 and TRBJ2-7, is GAGVSQSPRYKVTKRGQDVALRCDPISGHVSLYWYRQALGQGPEFLTYFNYEAQQDKSGLPNDRFSAERPEGSISTLTIQRTEQRDSAMYRCASSLGSAAFYEQYFGPGTRLTVT.

This clonotype was counted a few times. The rearrangement joins TRBV12-3 or TRBV12-4 to TRBJ2-7; D ambiguous. The CDR3 length is 15 residues. V was shortened by 4 bases and J by 5 bases, with 18 bases between the two germline ends. The CDR3 region is CASSWAGLSSDEQYF. The CDR3 DNA sequence: TGTGCCAGCAGTTGGGCAGGTCTATCGTCTGACGAGCAGTACTTC.

The V and J genes are TRBV5-1 and TRBJ2-2; 9 bases are shared with TRBD2. After removal of 0 bases from V and 7 bases from J, the junction contained 10 bases not matched to a gene. The CDR3 contains 17 residues. Germline assignment: CDR1 SGHRS and CDR2 YFSETQ. The CDR3 DNA sequence: TGCGCCAGCAGCTTGGATTGGGCGGGAGGGCCCGACGGGGAGCTGTTTTTT. The encoded protein is CASSLDWAGGPDGELFF. The full variable domain, completed using reference TRBV5-1 and TRBJ2-2, is KAGVTQTPRYLIKTRGQQVTLSCSPISGHRSVSWYQQTPGQGLQFLFEYFSETQRNKGNFPGRFSGRQFSNSRSEMNVSTLELGDSALYLCASSLDWAGGPDGELFFGEGSRLTVL.

The genes are TRBV30 and TRBJ2-1; TRBD2 aligns across 10 bases. The CDR3 totals 14 residues. The trim removed 0 bases at V and 7 bases at J, leaving 3 bases unmatched. Germline values: CDR1 GTSNPN, CDR2 SVGIG (reference sequence). The CDR3 DNA sequence: TGTGCCTGGAGTGTACTAGCGGGACGGAATGAGCAGTTCTTC. Its translation is CAWSVLAGRNEQFF.

The V and J genes are TRBV12-3 or TRBV12-4 and TRBJ2-7; D is unclear. The V gene lost 5 bases and the J gene lost 3 bases, with 8 bases spanning the gap. The CDR3 length is 12 residues. The CDR3: CASSGSYYEQYF. CDR3 coding DNA: TGTGCCAGCAGTGGCAGCTACTACGAGCAGTACTTC.

The rearrangement links TRBV11-2 to TRBJ2-5, with 10 bases lining up with TRBD1. CDR3 size: 16 residues. Trimming removed 5 bases from V and 5 bases from J; junction bases left unmatched: 11. CDR1 is SGHAT and CDR2 is FQNNGV in the germline V gene. CDR3 region: CASSPGTGAVVETQYF. The CDR3 region has the DNA TGTGCCAGCAGCCCTGGGACAGGGGCGGTTGTGGAGACCCAGTACTTC.

The gene calls are TRBV5-1 and TRBJ2-5; D ambiguous. CDR3 length: 14 amino acids. The V end was cut by 4 bases, the J end by 5 bases, with 15 bases between. The germline V gene has CDR1 SGHRS and CDR2 YFSETQ. The CDR3 DNA reads as TGCGCCAGCAGCGTGGCCCCAGGAAGCGAGACCCAGTACTTC. It encodes CASSVAPGSETQYF.

The CDR3 spells CASSIQEGRQYF. CDR3 in DNA: TGTGCCAGTAGTATCCAGGAGGGGCGGCAGTACTTC. The V gene is TRBV19, the J gene TRBJ2-7, with D tentatively TRBD2 (6 bases). CDR3 length equals 12 residues. Germline V gene lookup returns CDR1 LNHDA and CDR2 SQIVND (reference sequence). Trimming took off 3 bases at V and 9 bases at J, with 12 bases between the two ends.

To note about this clonotype: One base away lies a much larger clone, so this may be a sequencing read error. The rearrangement joins TRBV27 to TRBJ2-7; D is unclear. CDR3 length: 12 residues. Trimming left V 4 bases short and J 0 bases short, with 4 bases between. CDR1 is MNHEY, CDR2 SMNVEV, per germline (reference sequence). As DNA, the CDR3 is TGTGCCAGCAGTTCGGCCTCCTACGAGCAGTACTTC. This gives the protein CASSSASYEQYF.

The rearrangement links TRBV6-6 to TRBJ1-5; the match to TRBD1 covers 7 bases. V lost 6 bases, J lost 0 bases, and 11 bases stayed unmatched. CDR1 MNHNY and CDR2 SVGAGI come from the germline V gene (reference sequence). This CDR3 is built from 17 residues. CDR3: CASRGTGTELSNQPQHF. The CDR3 region has the DNA TGTGCCAGCAGGGGGACCGGGACAGAACTTAGCAATCAGCCCCAGCATTTT.

This clonotype has only a few counts. The chain uses TRBV30 and TRBJ2-7, with D perhaps matching TRBD2 (7 bases). V shed 6 bases and J shed 2 bases, with 11 bases lying between them. The CDR3 extends over 12 amino acids. Looked up from germline, CDR1 is GTSNPN and CDR2 is SVGIG (reference sequence). This chain's CDR3 is CACQGGAYEQYF. CDR3 DNA sequence: TGTGCCTGCCAAGGGGGGGCCTACGAGCAGTACTTC.

This clonotype has a handful of counts. This chain joins TRBV12-3 or TRBV12-4 and TRBJ1-5; D not certain. Trimming pared 5 bases from V and 5 bases from J, leaving 13 bases between. CDR3 length: 14 residues. CDR3 sequence (DNA): TGTGCCAGCAGTACAAGTACAAGATATCAGCCCCAGCATTTT. It encodes CASSTSTRYQPQHF.

This clonotype was found a few times. The DNA for the CDR3 is TGCGCCAGCAGCTTGCCTAGCGGGGGGCTGGCCTACGAGCAGTACTTC. It encodes CASSLPSGGLAYEQYF. J is TRBJ2-7 and V is TRBV5-1; TRBD2 matches 11 bases. This CDR3 is built from 16 residues. V lost 1 base to trimming and J lost 2 bases; unmatched junction nucleotides: 5. Germline CDR1 SGHRS, CDR2 YFSETQ.